Following are 26 T cell receptor beta chains from one sample sequenced in a study of blood T cell repertoires in COVID-19 (dated by TCRdb to about 2020). Libraries were constructed by the immunoSEQ multiplex PCR assay. TCRdb holds this immuneACCESS table with in-frame rearrangements only. Some clones are missing; in checked studies, unresolved V genes explain under half, and the rest has no known cause. The sample table holds about 220,000 clones, of which roughly 82% were seen once. The ten largest make up 4% to 5% of the sample. Sequencing was performed on peripheral blood. The receptors come from an older woman with acute or convalescent COVID-19.

Many counts were recorded for this clone. The J gene is TRBJ1-1, the V gene TRBV6-2 or TRBV6-3; D is possibly TRBD1 (5 bases). CDR3 length: 14 residues. Germline-derived CDR1 and CDR2 are MNHEY and SVGEGT. Trimming took off 6 bases at V and 11 bases at J, with 22 bases between the two ends. The CDR3 nucleotides read TGTGCCAGCAGCTCCTGGGGGGGAGCGTACTTGGCTTTCTTT. Amino acids: CASSSWGGAYLAFF.

The chain is built from TRBV7-2 and TRBJ2-5; 8 bases are shared with TRBD2. With V trimmed by 5 bases and J by 4 bases, 9 bases remained unmatched. In germline, CDR1 is SGHTA, CDR2 FQGNSA. The CDR3 totals 15 residues. CDR3 bases: TGTGCCAGCAGCCACACCGGGACTAGTGCAGAGACCCAGTACTTC. The encoded protein is CASSHTGTSAETQYF.

This clone came up once. The chain is built from TRBV15 and TRBJ1-4, with D unresolved. The germline V and J ends were trimmed by 3 bases and 0 bases, with 17 bases remaining between them. Germline CDR1 reads LNHNV; CDR2 reads YYDKDF (reference sequence). CDR3 length: 18 amino acids. The CDR3 protein is CATSREGHGWATNEKLFF. The CDR3, as DNA: TGTGCCACCAGCAGGGAGGGTCATGGGTGGGCAACTAATGAAAAACTGTTTTTT.

In its sample, this clone was seen once. This chain links TRBV7-9 with TRBJ1-2; 10 bases are shared with TRBD1. This CDR3 has 15 amino acids. CDR1 and CDR2 from the germline V gene are SEHNR and FQNEAQ (reference sequence). The junction had 10 bases not matched to a gene; V was cut back by 4 bases and J by 8 bases. The CDR3 nucleotides are TGTGCCAGCAGCTCGGTGGGACAGGGGAATCGGGGCTACACCTTC. Its protein is CASSSVGQGNRGYTF.

The chain combines TRBV5-5 with TRBJ1-2; possibly TRBD1 for D (5 bases). The V end was cut by 0 bases, the J end by 3 bases, with 9 bases between. CDR1 SGHKS and CDR2 YYEKEE come from the germline V gene (reference sequence). The CDR3 is made up of 14 amino acids. The CDR3 DNA reads as TGTGCCAGCAGCTTGGACACAGGAGACTATGGCTACACCTTC. This sequence encodes CASSLDTGDYGYTF.

V is TRBV5-1 and J is TRBJ1-1, with a possible D match to TRBD1 (6 bases). The CDR3 runs to 13 residues. V shed 4 bases and J shed 3 bases, with 10 bases lying between them. Germline V gene data show CDR1 as SGHRS and CDR2 as YFSETQ. The CDR3 is CASSEGGDTEAFF. The CDR3 DNA reads as TGCGCCAGCAGCGAAGGGGGGGACACTGAAGCTTTCTTT.

This clone occurred once. Here the CDR3 reads CASGTGTGSSEQYF. The CDR3 DNA reads TGTGCTAGTGGGACCGGGACAGGGTCTTCCGAGCAGTACTTC. The genes are TRBV12-5 and TRBJ2-7; 9 bases are a match to TRBD1. The CDR3 runs 14 residues. CDR1 LGHNT and CDR2 FRNRAP come from the germline V gene. After removal of 6 bases from V and 6 bases from J, the junction contained 9 bases not matched to a gene.

The gene calls are TRBV24-1 and TRBJ2-7; a possible D gene is TRBD2 (6 bases). V was cut by 4 bases and J by 5 bases, with 11 bases left in between. The CDR3 totals 13 residues. CDR1 is KGHDR, CDR2 SFDVKD, per germline. Written as DNA, the CDR3 is TGTGCCACCAGTGAAGCAGGGAGGCACGAGCAGTACTTC. This sequence encodes CATSEAGRHEQYF.

The rearrangement links TRBV11-2 to TRBJ2-2; a weak D match, TRBD2 (6 bases). V shed 5 bases and J shed 7 bases, with 17 bases lying between them. The CDR3 has 15 residues. Germline lookup yields CDR1 SGHAT and CDR2 FQNNGV. The CDR3, as DNA: TGTGCCAGCAGCCGGAAGGGACTCCAAGGCGGGGAGCTGTTTTTT. Amino acids: CASSRKGLQGGELFF.

This clone came up a few times. The gene calls are TRBV3-1 (or the pseudogene TRBV3-2) and TRBJ1-3; TRBD1 is a possible D gene (6 bases). The CDR3 consists of 15 residues. Germline V lookup: CDR1 LGHDT, CDR2 YNNKEL (reference sequence). V was trimmed by 4 bases and J by 0 bases, leaving 10 bases between them. CDR3 sequence: CASSRQASSGNTIYF. The CDR3 nucleotides are TGTGCCAGCAGCCGACAGGCTTCCTCTGGAAACACCATATATTTT.

This clone is a singleton in its sample. The chain links TRBV10-3 to TRBJ2-1, with a weak D call TRBD1 (6 bases). The length of the CDR3 is 14 residues. Germline values: CDR1 ENHRY, CDR2 SYGVKD. Trimming removed 1 base at V and 4 bases at J, with 8 bases between. The CDR3 bases are TGTGCCATCAGTGAGTTGGACAGATACAATGAGCAGTTCTTC. Its protein is CAISELDRYNEQFF.

This clone appeared once. The chain recombines TRBV4-3 with TRBJ1-6; 9 bases match TRBD1. J was trimmed by 9 bases and V by 3 bases; bases with no gene match: 6. Germline loops: CDR1 LGHNA, CDR2 YSLEER. This CDR3 contains 15 residues. The CDR3 region has the DNA TGCGCCAGCAGCCAGGGGACAGGGCGAGGTTCACCCCTCCACTTT. Translating it yields CASSQGTGRGSPLHF.

The V gene is TRBV5-6, the J gene TRBJ1-3, with TRBD1 as a possible D gene (6 bases). This CDR3 region has 14 residues. V dropped 3 bases and J dropped 0 bases, with 7 bases sitting between them. CDR1 is SGHDT and CDR2 is YYEEEE in the germline V gene. The CDR3 loop reads CASSSTGSGNTIYF. Written as DNA, the CDR3 is TGTGCCAGCAGCTCGACAGGCTCTGGAAACACCATATATTTT.

This chain links TRBV19 with TRBJ2-3, with 7 bases fitting TRBD2. The CDR3 loop spans 18 amino acids. Germline V gene lookup returns CDR1 LNHDA and CDR2 SQIVND (reference sequence). V shed 4 bases, J shed 0 bases, and the junction held 13 bases outside the gene matches. The CDR3 DNA reads TGTGCCAGTAGTACGAATCGGGGGGTTCTAGCGAGCACAGATACGCAGTATTTT. Encoded protein: CASSTNRGVLASTDTQYF.

This rearrangement joins TRBV7-9 to TRBJ1-1; no firm D call. The CDR3 is 15 residues long. CDR1 SEHNR and CDR2 FQNEAQ come from the germline V gene (reference sequence). Deletions cut 1 base from V and 0 bases from J, with 9 bases between. The CDR3 nucleotides read TGTGCCAGCAGCTTAGGTGTAGCATTGAACACTGAAGCTTTCTTT. Translation: CASSLGVALNTEAFF.

This clone was picked up a small number of times. Written as DNA, the CDR3 is TGCGCCAGCAGCTTCACTAGCCAAACCTACAATGAGCAGTTCTTC. Encoded protein: CASSFTSQTYNEQFF. This chain connects TRBV5-1 to TRBJ2-1; perhaps TRBD2 as D (6 bases). Between the trimmed V and J ends, which lost 2 bases and 2 bases, there was a span of 11 bases. The CDR3 spans 15 residues. CDR1 is SGHRS and CDR2 is YFSETQ in the germline V gene.

This clone showed up just once. CDR3 nucleotide sequence: TGTGCCAGCAGCCCGGACACGTGGAGCTATGGCTACACCTTC. This sequence encodes CASSPDTWSYGYTF. The rearrangement joins TRBV3-1 (or the pseudogene TRBV3-2) to TRBJ1-2, with a weak D call TRBD1 (5 bases). V lost 4 bases and J lost 4, with 13 bases in between. The CDR3 extends over 14 amino acids. Germline CDR1 is LGHDT and CDR2 is YNNKEL (reference sequence).

V and J are TRBV27 and TRBJ2-1, with a possible D match to TRBD1 (6 bases). The ends were cut back, 3 bases at V and 3 bases at J, with 12 bases in the middle. This CDR3 region has 15 residues. Per the germline V gene, CDR1 is MNHEY and CDR2 is SMNVEV (reference sequence). This CDR3 is CASSFGQLDYNEQFF. In DNA form, the CDR3 reads TGTGCCAGCAGTTTTGGACAGTTAGACTACAATGAGCAGTTCTTC.

The chain joins TRBV7-8 to TRBJ1-2, with D tentatively TRBD1 (5 bases). Germline CDR1 and CDR2: SGHVS and FQNEAQ. V was clipped by 4 bases and J by 4 bases, with 16 bases between them. This CDR3 spans 15 amino acids. The CDR3 nucleotides are TGTGCCAGCAGCTCCTCCGGCGGGGGTGGCTATGGCTACACCTTC. Encoded protein: CASSSSGGGGYGYTF.

This clone appeared a single time. The chain is built from TRBV6-2 or TRBV6-3 and TRBJ1-1; 7 nucleotides align to TRBD1. The CDR3 loop spans 15 amino acids. Germline CDR1 MNHEY, CDR2 SVGEGT. After removal of 5 bases from V and 1 base from J, the junction contained 7 bases not matched to a gene. The CDR3 DNA follows: TGTGCCAGCAGTCCCGGGACAGCGCAGAACACTGAAGCTTTCTTT. It yields the protein CASSPGTAQNTEAFF.

This chain links TRBV3-1 (or the pseudogene TRBV3-2) with TRBJ1-6; TRBD1 agrees at 7 bases. V gave up 3 bases and J gave up 9 bases; unmatched junction bases: 2. Germline-derived CDR1 and CDR2 are LGHDT and YNNKEL (reference sequence). The CDR3 consists of 13 residues. The CDR3 here is CASSQYRGSPLHF. CDR3 nucleotide sequence: TGTGCCAGCAGCCAGTACAGGGGTTCACCCCTCCACTTT.

This chain links TRBV6-6 with TRBJ1-2; unclear D gene. V dropped 10 bases and J dropped 8 bases, with 11 bases sitting between them. This CDR3 is 10 amino acids long. Germline CDR1 reads MNHNY; CDR2 reads SVGAGI (reference sequence). The CDR3 region has the DNA TGTGCCACAGTCTTTCACGGCTACACCTTC. Protein product: CATVFHGYTF.

This clone occurred a few times. V is TRBV5-4 and J is TRBJ2-7; 7 bases are a match to TRBD1. The V gene end was trimmed by 1 base and the J gene end by 7 bases; junction bases not matched to a gene: 8. CDR3 length: 14 residues. The germline V gene has CDR1 SGHNT and CDR2 YYREEE (reference sequence). The CDR3 sequence: CASSLKTGPMEQYF. CDR3 DNA: TGTGCCAGCAGCTTGAAGACAGGGCCTATGGAGCAGTACTTC.

The chain uses TRBV2 and TRBJ1-1; the match to TRBD1 covers 7 bases. Germline V gives CDR1 SNHLY, CDR2 FYNNEI. The V and J ends lost 6 bases and 4 bases, in that order; junction bases with no gene match: 8. The CDR3 has 14 amino acids. The CDR3 loop is CASRDRVLFTEAFF. CDR3 bases: TGTGCCAGCAGAGACAGGGTCTTGTTCACTGAAGCTTTCTTT.

V and J are TRBV28 and TRBJ2-1; TRBD1 agrees at 9 bases. Germline assignment: CDR1 MDHEN and CDR2 SYDVKM. The CDR3 is 16 amino acids. V trimming: 4 bases; J trimming: 4 bases; junction bases outside the gene matches: 8. CDR3 nucleotide sequence: TGTGCCAGCAGTTCGCAGACAGGGGGGGCTTACAATGAGCAGTTCTTC. Translated: CASSSQTGGAYNEQFF.

The chain combines TRBV4-3 with TRBJ2-7; 7 positions agree with TRBD1. The J segment lost 5 bases and the V segment lost 0 bases, leaving 7 bases of the junction unmatched. Germline assignment: CDR1 LGHNA and CDR2 YSLEER. CDR3 size: 15 residues. CDR3 DNA: TGCGCCAGCAGCCAAGAACCGGGACAGAGTAACGAGCAGTACTTC. This sequence encodes CASSQEPGQSNEQYF.